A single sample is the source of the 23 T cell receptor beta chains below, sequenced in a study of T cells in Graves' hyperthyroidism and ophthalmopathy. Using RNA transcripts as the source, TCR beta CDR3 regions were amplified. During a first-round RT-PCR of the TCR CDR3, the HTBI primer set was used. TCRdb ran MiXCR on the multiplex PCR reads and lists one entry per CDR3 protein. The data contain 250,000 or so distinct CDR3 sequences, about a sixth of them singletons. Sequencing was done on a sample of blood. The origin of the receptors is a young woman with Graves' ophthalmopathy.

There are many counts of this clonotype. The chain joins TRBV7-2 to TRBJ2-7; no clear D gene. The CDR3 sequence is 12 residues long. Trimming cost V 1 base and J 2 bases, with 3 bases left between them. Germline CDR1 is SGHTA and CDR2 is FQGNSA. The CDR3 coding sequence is TGTGCCAGCAGCTTAGAACCCTACGAGCAGTACTTC. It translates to CASSLEPYEQYF.

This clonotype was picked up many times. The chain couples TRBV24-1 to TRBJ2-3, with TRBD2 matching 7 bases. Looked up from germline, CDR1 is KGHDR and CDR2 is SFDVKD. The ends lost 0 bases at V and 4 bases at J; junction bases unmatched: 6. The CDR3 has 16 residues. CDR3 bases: TGTGCCACCAGTGATTTGCCGCGGGCGGGGGCAGATACGCAGTATTTT. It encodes CATSDLPRAGADTQYF.

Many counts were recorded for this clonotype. CDR3 protein: CASSLALSLAGPETQYF. The CDR3 nucleotides read TGTGCCAGCAGTTTAGCCCTATCCCTAGCGGGTCCAGAGACCCAGTACTTC. The chain is built from TRBV28 and TRBJ2-5, with 8 bases identical to TRBD2. Per the germline V gene, CDR1 is MDHEN and CDR2 is SYDVKM. The CDR3 is made up of 17 amino acids. V was pared by 2 bases and J by 4 bases, with 12 bases of the junction left unmatched.

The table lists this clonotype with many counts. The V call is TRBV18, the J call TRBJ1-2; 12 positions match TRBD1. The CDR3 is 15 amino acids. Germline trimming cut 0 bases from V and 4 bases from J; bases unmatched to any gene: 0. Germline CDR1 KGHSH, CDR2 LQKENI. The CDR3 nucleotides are TGTGCCAGCTCACCACCGGGACAGGGGGCCTATGGCTACACCTTC. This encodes CASSPPGQGAYGYTF.

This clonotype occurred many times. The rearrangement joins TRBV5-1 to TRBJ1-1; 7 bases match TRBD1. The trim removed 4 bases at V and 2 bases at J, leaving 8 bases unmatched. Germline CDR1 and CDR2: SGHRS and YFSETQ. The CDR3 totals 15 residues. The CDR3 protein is CASSKYDRANTEAFF. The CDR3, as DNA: TGCGCCAGCAGCAAATATGACAGGGCCAACACTGAAGCTTTCTTT.

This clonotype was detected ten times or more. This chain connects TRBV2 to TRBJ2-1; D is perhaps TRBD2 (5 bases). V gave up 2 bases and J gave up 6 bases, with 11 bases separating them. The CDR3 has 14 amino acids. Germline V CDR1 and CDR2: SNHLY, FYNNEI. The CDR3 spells CASSEKLVSNEQFF. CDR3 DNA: TGTGCCAGCAGTGAAAAACTAGTATCCAATGAGCAGTTCTTC. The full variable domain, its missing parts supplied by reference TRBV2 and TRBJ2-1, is EPEVTQTPSHQVTQMGQEVILRCVPISNHLYFYWYRQILGQKVEFLVSFYNNEISEKSEIFDDQFSVERPDGSNFTLKIRSTKLEDSAMYFCASSEKLVSNEQFFGPGTRLTVL.

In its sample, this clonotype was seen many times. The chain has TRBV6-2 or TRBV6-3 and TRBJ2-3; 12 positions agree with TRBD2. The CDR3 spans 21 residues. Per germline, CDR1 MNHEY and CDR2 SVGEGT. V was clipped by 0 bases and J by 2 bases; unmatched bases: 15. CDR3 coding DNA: TGTGCCAGCAGTTACTCTACAAATCGACCGACTAGCGGGAGAACCACAGATACGCAGTATTTT. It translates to CASSYSTNRPTSGRTTDTQYF.

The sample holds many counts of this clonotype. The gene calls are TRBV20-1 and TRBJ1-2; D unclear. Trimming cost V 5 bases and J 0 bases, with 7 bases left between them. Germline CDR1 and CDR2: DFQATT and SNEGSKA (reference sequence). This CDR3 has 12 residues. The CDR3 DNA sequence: TGCAGTGCTCAACGGGCTAACTATGGCTACACCTTC. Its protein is CSAQRANYGYTF.

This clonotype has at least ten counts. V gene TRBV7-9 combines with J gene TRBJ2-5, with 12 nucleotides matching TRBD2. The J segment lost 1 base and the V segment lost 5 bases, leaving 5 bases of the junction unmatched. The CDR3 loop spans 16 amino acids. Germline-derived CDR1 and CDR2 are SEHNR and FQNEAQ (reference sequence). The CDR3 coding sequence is TGTGCCAGCAGCCAAGGACTAGCGGGAATCCAAGAGACCCAGTACTTC. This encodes CASSQGLAGIQETQYF.

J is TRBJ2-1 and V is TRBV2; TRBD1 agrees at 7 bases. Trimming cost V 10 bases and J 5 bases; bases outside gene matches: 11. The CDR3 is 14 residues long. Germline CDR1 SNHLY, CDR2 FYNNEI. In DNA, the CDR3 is TGTGCCACCCAATTCCGGGGACAGAACAATGAGCAGTTCTTC. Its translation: CATQFRGQNNEQFF.

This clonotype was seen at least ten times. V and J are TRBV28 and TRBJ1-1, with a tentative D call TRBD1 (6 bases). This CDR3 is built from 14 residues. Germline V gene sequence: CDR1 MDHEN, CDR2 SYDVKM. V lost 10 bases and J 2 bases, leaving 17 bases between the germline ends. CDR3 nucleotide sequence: TGTGCCACGAAACTCAGGGGCAGCAACACTGAAGCTTTCTTT. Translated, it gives CATKLRGSNTEAFF.

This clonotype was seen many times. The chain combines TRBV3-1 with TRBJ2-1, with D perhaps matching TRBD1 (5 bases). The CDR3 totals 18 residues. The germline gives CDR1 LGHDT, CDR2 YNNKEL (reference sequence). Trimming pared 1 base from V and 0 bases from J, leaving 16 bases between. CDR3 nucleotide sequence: TGTGCCAGCAGCCAAGGAAACAGGTTTTTGGTCTCCTACAATGAGCAGTTCTTC. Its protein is CASSQGNRFLVSYNEQFF.

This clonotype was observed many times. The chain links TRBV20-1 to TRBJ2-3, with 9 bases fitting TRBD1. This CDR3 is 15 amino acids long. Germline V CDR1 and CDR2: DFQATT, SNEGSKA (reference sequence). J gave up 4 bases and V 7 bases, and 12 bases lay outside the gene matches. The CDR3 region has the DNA TGCAGTGTTGCCTCTATCGGGACAGGGTCAGATACGCAGTATTTT. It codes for CSVASIGTGSDTQYF.

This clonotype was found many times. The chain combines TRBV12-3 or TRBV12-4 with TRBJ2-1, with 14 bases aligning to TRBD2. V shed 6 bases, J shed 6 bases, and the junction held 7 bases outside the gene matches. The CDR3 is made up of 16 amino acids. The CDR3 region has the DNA TGTGCCAGCAGACCGACTAGCGGGAGGGGTTTCAATGAGCAGTTCTTC. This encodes CASRPTSGRGFNEQFF.

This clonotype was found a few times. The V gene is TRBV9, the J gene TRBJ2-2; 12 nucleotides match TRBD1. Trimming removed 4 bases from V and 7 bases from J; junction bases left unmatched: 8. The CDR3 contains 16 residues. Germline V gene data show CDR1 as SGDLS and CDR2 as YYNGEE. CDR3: CASSRAGTGGGGELFF. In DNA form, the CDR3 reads TGTGCCAGCAGCCGTGCCGGGACAGGGGGCGGCGGGGAGCTGTTTTTT.

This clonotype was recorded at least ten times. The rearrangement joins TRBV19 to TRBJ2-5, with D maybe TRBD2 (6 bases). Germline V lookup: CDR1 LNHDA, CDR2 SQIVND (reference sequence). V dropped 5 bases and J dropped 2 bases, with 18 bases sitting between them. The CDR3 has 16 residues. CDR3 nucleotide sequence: TGTGCCAGTAGTCGGGGATCGGGGGACCATCAAGAGACCCAGTACTTC. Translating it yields CASSRGSGDHQETQYF.

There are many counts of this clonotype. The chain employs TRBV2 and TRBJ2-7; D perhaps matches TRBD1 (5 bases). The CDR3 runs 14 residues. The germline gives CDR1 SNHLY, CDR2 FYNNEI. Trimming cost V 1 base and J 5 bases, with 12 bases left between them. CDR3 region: CASSEEQGGHEQYF. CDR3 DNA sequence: TGTGCCAGCAGTGAAGAGCAGGGTGGCCACGAGCAGTACTTC.

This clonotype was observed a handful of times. The CDR3 loop is CASSARENTEAFF. The CDR3, as DNA: TGTGCCAGCAGTGCCAGGGAGAACACTGAAGCTTTCTTT. The genes are TRBV6-4 and TRBJ1-1, with D perhaps TRBD1 (5 bases). The CDR3 loop spans 13 amino acids. The germline V gene encodes CDR1 MRHNA and CDR2 SNTAGT. Deletions cut 4 bases from V and 1 base from J, with 7 bases between.

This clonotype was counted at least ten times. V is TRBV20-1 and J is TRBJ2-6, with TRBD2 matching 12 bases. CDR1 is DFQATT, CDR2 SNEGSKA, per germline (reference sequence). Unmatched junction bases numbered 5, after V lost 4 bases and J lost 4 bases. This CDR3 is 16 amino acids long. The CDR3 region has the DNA TGCAGTGCTACCCCTAGCGGGGGGGCCGGGGCCAACGTCCTGACTTTC. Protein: CSATPSGGAGANVLTF.

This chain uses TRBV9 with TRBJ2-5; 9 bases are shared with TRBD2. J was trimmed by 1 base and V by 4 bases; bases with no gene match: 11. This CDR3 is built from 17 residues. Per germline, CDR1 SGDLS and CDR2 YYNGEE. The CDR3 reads CASSPGLAPLAQETQYF. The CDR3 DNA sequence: TGTGCCAGCAGCCCAGGACTAGCGCCTTTGGCCCAAGAGACCCAGTACTTC.

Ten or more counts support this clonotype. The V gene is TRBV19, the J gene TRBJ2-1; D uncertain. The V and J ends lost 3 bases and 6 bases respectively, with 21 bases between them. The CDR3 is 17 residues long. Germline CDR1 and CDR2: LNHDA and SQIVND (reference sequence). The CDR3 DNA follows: TGTGCCAGTAGTATTCTTTTGGGGTCCAAGATGAGCAATGAGCAGTTCTTC. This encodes CASSILLGSKMSNEQFF.

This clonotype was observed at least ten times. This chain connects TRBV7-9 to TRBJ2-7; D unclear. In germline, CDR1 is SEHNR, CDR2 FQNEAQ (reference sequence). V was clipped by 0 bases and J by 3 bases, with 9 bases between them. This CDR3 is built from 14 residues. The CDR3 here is CASSLARQNYEQYF. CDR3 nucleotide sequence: TGTGCCAGCAGCTTAGCTCGGCAGAACTACGAGCAGTACTTC.

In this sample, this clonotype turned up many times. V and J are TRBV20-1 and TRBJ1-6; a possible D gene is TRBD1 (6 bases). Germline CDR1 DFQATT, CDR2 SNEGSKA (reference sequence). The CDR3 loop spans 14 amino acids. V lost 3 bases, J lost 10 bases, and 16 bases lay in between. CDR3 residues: CSASWGPQGSPLHF. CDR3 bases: TGCAGTGCTAGCTGGGGCCCTCAGGGGTCACCCCTCCACTTT.